A selection of T cell receptor beta chains follows, all from one sample in a study of blood T cells in healthy people across ages. TCRdb ran MiXCR on the 5' RACE reads and lists one entry per CDR3 protein. Among about 1.6 million distinct CDR3 sequences listed, almost 35% were seen once. The sample consisted of blood. Receptors originate from a woman in her 30s in good health. Each CDR3 is given with its conserved first and last residue. Each record gives: clone size, V gene, J gene, D gene, CDR3 protein, CDR3 DNA. A D gene is named only where the DNA matches it firmly. The size entry is marked missing in some rows and otherwise reads once, few, many or a size class.

>.|TRBV25-1|TRBJ1-1|.
CASSGLGPRTEAFF
TGTGCCAGCAGTGGGCTGGGTCCGAGGACTGAAGCTTTCTTT
>.|TRBV14|TRBJ2-5|.
CASSQDGHLYERYF
TGTGCCAGCAGCCAAGATGGGCATCTCTACGAGCGGTACTTC
>.|TRBV11-2|TRBJ2-7|.
CASSFRAIEQYF
TGTGCCAGCAGCTTTAGGGCAATAGAGCAGTACTTC
>few|TRBV20-1|TRBJ2-3|.
CSAPSLTGTDTQYF
TGCAGTGCTCCTAGCCTGACAGGCACAGATACGCAGTATTTT
>.|TRBV19|TRBJ1-3|.
CASSRDGRNTIYF
TGTGCCAGTAGCCGGGACGGCCGAAACACCATATATTTT
>few|TRBV18|TRBJ2-3|TRBD2
CASSPTRTSGRRTGTDTQYF
TGTGCCAGCTCACCGACCCGGACTAGCGGGCGGCGAACCGGCACAGATACGCAGTATTTT
>few|TRBV24-1|TRBJ2-6|.
CATSDPHISPSGANVLTF
TGTGCCACCAGTGATCCGCATATCAGCCCCTCTGGGGCCAACGTCCTGACTTTC
>.|TRBV6-6|TRBJ2-7|TRBD1
CASRTGTGDYEQYF
TGTGCCAGCAGGACCGGGACAGGTGACTACGAGCAGTACTTC
>.|TRBV10-1|TRBJ2-7|.
CASSEVRGPGEQYF
TGCGCCAGCAGTGAGGTTCGAGGACCAGGCGAGCAGTACTTC
>.|TRBV20-1|TRBJ1-6|.
CSARTDRLLHSPLHF
TGCAGTGCGCGTACCGACAGGCTTCTGCATTCACCCCTCCACTTT
>.|TRBV7-3|TRBJ2-7|TRBD2
CASASGGLGKQYF
TGTGCCAGCGCTAGCGGGGGTCTTGGCAAGCAGTACTTC
>few|TRBV12-3/TRBV12-4|TRBJ1-4|.
CASSSGQLREKLFF
TGTGCCAGCAGTAGTGGGCAGTTAAGGGAAAAACTGTTTTTT
>.|TRBV2|TRBJ2-3|.
CASSAGTQSTDTQYF
TGTGCCAGCAGTGCCGGGACGCAAAGCACAGATACGCAGTATTTT
>few|TRBV4-1|TRBJ2-7|TRBD2
CASSLLAGLAGAFPTYF
TGCGCCAGCAGCCTCCTCGCGGGACTAGCGGGGGCCTTCCCCACGTACTTC
>.|TRBV20-1|TRBJ2-3|.
CSARLAAFSTDTQYF
TGCAGTGCTAGGTTGGCAGCCTTTAGCACAGATACGCAGTATTTT
>few|TRBV20-1|TRBJ1-2|.
CSARSDSSFFSRYTF
TGCAGTGCTAGATCGGACAGCTCATTTTTTAGTCGCTACACCTTC
>.|TRBV3-1|TRBJ2-7|.
CASSQEDESYHEQYF
TGTGCCAGCAGCCAAGAGGACGAGTCATATCACGAGCAGTACTTC
>.|TRBV5-1|TRBJ2-3|.
CASSLGRGPDTQYF
TGCGCCAGCAGCTTGGGGAGGGGGCCCGATACGCAGTATTTT
>.|TRBV6-5|TRBJ1-1|.
CASRLTQDWGAGEAFF
TGTGCCAGCAGGCTTACTCAGGATTGGGGAGCGGGTGAAGCTTTCTTT
>few|TRBV20-1|TRBJ1-1|TRBD1
CSAIEGTGGSRNTEAFF
TGCAGTGCTATAGAAGGGACAGGGGGTTCGAGGAACACTGAAGCTTTCTTT
>few|TRBV7-6|TRBJ2-3|TRBD2
CASSRGTSGRADTQYF
TGTGCCAGCAGCCGTGGGACTAGCGGGAGGGCAGATACGCAGTATTTT
>.|TRBV27|TRBJ2-6|TRBD1
CASSPGTGATGGANVLTF
TGTGCCAGCAGTCCCGGGACAGGGGCCACTGGTGGGGCCAACGTCCTGACTTTC
>many|TRBV5-3|TRBJ1-5|TRBD1
CARSLRRWDRGVVNQPQHF
TGTGCCAGAAGCTTACGCCGATGGGACAGGGGAGTAGTCAATCAGCCCCAGCATTTT
>.|TRBV7-2|TRBJ2-5|.
CASSSQGGPEETQYF
TGTGCCAGCAGCTCACAGGGGGGGCCCGAGGAGACCCAGTACTTC
>.|TRBV12-3/TRBV12-4|TRBJ2-3|.
CASSLAGVRADAQYF
TGTGCCAGCAGTTTAGCGGGAGTGAGAGCAGATGCGCAGTATTTT
>many|TRBV4-1|TRBJ2-3|TRBD1
CASSQEQGSPDTQYF
TGCGCCAGCAGCCAAGAACAGGGGTCCCCAGATACGCAGTATTTT
>few|TRBV5-1|TRBJ2-4|.
CASSASTGGDSAKNIQYF
TGCGCCAGCAGCGCATCAACAGGGGGGGACTCGGCCAAAAACATTCAGTACTTC
>many|TRBV7-2|TRBJ2-5|TRBD2
CASSPKTSGRAKTQYF
TGTGCCAGCAGCCCTAAGACTAGCGGGAGGGCAAAGACCCAGTACTTC
>.|TRBV5-1|TRBJ2-1|.
CASSKGWPEQFF
TGCGCCAGCAGCAAGGGCTGGCCTGAGCAGTTCTTC
>.|TRBV6-1|TRBJ1-2|TRBD1
CASSEARTGRRNYGYTF
TGTGCCAGCAGTGAGGCCAGGACAGGGAGGAGGAACTATGGCTACACCTTC
>.|TRBV28|TRBJ2-3|TRBD1
CASSPRDRSLFGTDTQYF
TGTGCCAGCAGTCCTCGGGACAGGAGCCTATTTGGCACAGATACGCAGTATTTT
>.|TRBV11-2|TRBJ2-2|TRBD1
CASSLRFRGRTRNTGELFF
TGTGCCAGCAGCTTGCGCTTTAGGGGGCGAACAAGGAACACCGGGGAGCTGTTTTTT
>few|TRBV20-1|TRBJ2-7|TRBD1
CSARDQGDSWNGYEQYF
TGCAGTGCTAGAGATCAGGGGGACAGTTGGAATGGGTACGAGCAGTACTTC
>.|TRBV20-1|TRBJ2-1|TRBD2
CSVPPGTSVSNEQFF
TGCAGTGTCCCACCCGGGACTAGCGTTTCCAATGAGCAGTTCTTC
>few|TRBV5-1|TRBJ1-1|.
CASSFGVSFEAFF
TGCGCCAGCAGCTTTGGGGTCTCGTTTGAAGCTTTCTTT
>few|TRBV7-9|TRBJ1-2|TRBD1
CASSGDRAGGYTF
TGTGCCAGCAGCGGGGACAGGGCGGGCGGCTACACCTTC
>.|TRBV27|TRBJ2-7|.
CASSFYGAESSYEQYF
TGTGCCAGCAGTTTCTATGGGGCAGAGAGCTCCTACGAGCAGTACTTC
>.|TRBV2|TRBJ1-5|.
CASSVELGGLSNQPQHF
TGTGCCAGCAGTGTCGAGCTTGGGGGGCTCAGCAATCAGCCCCAGCATTTT
>.|TRBV5-1|TRBJ2-3|TRBD2
CASSTRLAESTDTQYF
TGCGCCAGCAGCACCCGACTAGCGGAGAGCACAGATACGCAGTATTTT
>.|TRBV4-1|TRBJ2-2|TRBD2
CASSQDSGRTRTGELFF
TGCGCCAGCAGCCAAGATAGCGGGAGGACCCGCACCGGGGAGCTGTTTTTT
>.|TRBV4-1|TRBJ2-7|.
CASSQIESQSYEQYF
TGCGCCAGCAGCCAAATTGAAAGTCAGTCCTACGAGCAGTACTTC
>.|TRBV20-1|TRBJ1-6|.
CSARDRVKGRNSPLHF
TGCAGTGCTAGAGATAGGGTTAAGGGGCGGAATTCACCCCTCCACTTT
>few|TRBV5-1|TRBJ2-7|TRBD2
CASSASSGHNSYEQYF
TGCGCCAGCAGCGCAAGTAGCGGGCATAACTCCTACGAGCAGTACTTC
>.|TRBV4-1|TRBJ2-3|TRBD2
CASSQDRAGATDTQYF
TGCGCCAGCAGCCAAGATAGAGCGGGGGCTACAGATACGCAGTATTTT
>.|TRBV15|TRBJ2-7|TRBD2
CATSFDQTSWHEQYF
TGTGCCACCAGCTTTGACCAGACTAGCTGGCACGAGCAGTACTTC
>.|TRBV5-6|TRBJ2-3|.
CASSLWSGTLGTDTQYF
TGTGCCAGCAGCTTGTGGTCGGGGACGTTAGGCACAGATACGCAGTATTTT
>.|TRBV11-3|TRBJ2-7|.
CASSDGAYRRATEQYF
TGTGCCAGCAGCGACGGGGCCTACAGGAGGGCCACCGAGCAGTACTTC
>few|TRBV20-1|TRBJ2-7|TRBD2
CSARDLGGRDEQYF
TGCAGTGCTAGAGATCTCGGGGGGAGGGACGAGCAGTACTTC